These T cell receptor beta chains were read from a single sample in a study of T cells in Graves' hyperthyroidism and ophthalmopathy. TCRdb itself ran the multiplex PCR reads through MiXCR, one entry per CDR3 protein. The sample records hundreds of thousands of distinct CDR3 sequences, roughly 19% being singletons. Sequences were obtained from blood. The receptors come from a man between 50 and 59 years old with Graves' ophthalmopathy. Each CDR3 is given with its conserved first and last residue. A D gene is named only where the DNA matches it firmly. Clone size, where shown, is once, few, many, or a class for clones that have expanded.

cdr3_aa cdr3_nt clone_size cdr3_length j_call v_call d_call
CASSSRDSLSSEQYF TGTGCCAGCAGCAGCCGGGACTCCCTTTCCTCCGAGCAGTACTTC few 15 TRBJ2-7 TRBV7-9 .
CATTYIAGELNEQFF TGTGCCACAACATACATAGCGGGAGAACTCAATGAGCAGTTCTTC . 15 TRBJ2-1 TRBV10-3 TRBD2
CASSQGQSYGYTF TGTGCCAGCAGCCAAGGACAGTCCTATGGCTACACCTTC many 13 TRBJ1-2 TRBV3-1 .
CSVATTRDARGEQFF TGCAGCGTAGCGACCACCCGGGACGCGAGGGGGGAGCAGTTCTTC many 15 TRBJ2-1 TRBV29-1 .
CAWSRGNEQFF TGTGCCTGGAGTCGGGGGAATGAGCAGTTCTTC many 11 TRBJ2-1 TRBV30 .
CSAKIGTGLPNEQFF TGCAGTGCTAAAATAGGGACAGGGCTTCCCAATGAGCAGTTCTTC . 15 TRBJ2-1 TRBV20-1 TRBD1
CAASGQGASSLYNEQFF TGTGCCGCATCGGGACAGGGAGCTTCAAGCCTCTACAATGAGCAGTTCTTC . 17 TRBJ2-1 TRBV10-3 TRBD1
CASSPSGTGFVEQFF TGTGCCAGCAGCCCTTCCGGGACAGGGTTCGTGGAGCAGTTCTTC . 15 TRBJ2-1 TRBV9 TRBD1
CASKPTGTSNQPQHF TGTGCCAGTAAGCCCACAGGGACAAGCAATCAGCCCCAGCATTTT many 15 TRBJ1-5 TRBV2 .
CASRRDRSEAFF TGTGCCAGCAGAAGGGACAGGAGTGAAGCTTTCTTT many 12 TRBJ1-1 TRBV12-3/TRBV12-4 TRBD1
CASSPRGRGANVLTF TGTGCCAGCTCTCCCAGGGGGCGCGGGGCCAACGTCCTGACTTTC . 15 TRBJ2-6 TRBV18 TRBD1
CASSFGRYTEAFF TGTGCCAGCAGCTTCGGACGTTACACTGAAGCTTTCTTT many 13 TRBJ1-1 TRBV7-2 .
CASRMPKQGAIGQPQHF TGTGCCAGCCGTATGCCTAAACAGGGGGCTATTGGGCAGCCCCAGCATTTT many 17 TRBJ1-5 TRBV6-1 TRBD1
CASSYRDRSNEQFF TGTGCCAGCAGTTACCGCGACAGATCCAATGAGCAGTTCTTC . 14 TRBJ2-1 TRBV6-6 .
CASGEGGPYNEQFF TGTGCCAGCGGAGAGGGGGGGCCCTACAATGAGCAGTTCTTC many 14 TRBJ2-1 TRBV28 .
CSAYRGDTGELFF TGCAGTGCTTACAGGGGGGACACCGGGGAGCTGTTTTTT once 13 TRBJ2-2 TRBV20-1 TRBD1
CASSPGSPGAFYEQYF TGTGCCAGCTCGCCTGGGTCCCCCGGGGCCTTCTACGAGCAGTACTTC many 16 TRBJ2-7 TRBV18 .
CASRPRPKNIQYF TGTGCCAGCCGGCCTCGGCCCAAAAACATTCAGTACTTC . 13 TRBJ2-4 TRBV2 .
CASSLGLAGRHSRETQYF TGTGCCAGCAGCTTAGGACTAGCGGGACGTCACTCCAGGGAGACCCAGTACTTC many 18 TRBJ2-5 TRBV11-2 TRBD2
CASSQVKLAGYNEQFF TGTGCCAGCAGCCAAGTAAAACTAGCGGGTTACAATGAGCAGTTCTTC few 16 TRBJ2-1 TRBV3-1 TRBD2
CASSSPRDPEDTEAFF TGTGCCAGCAGTTCTCCTCGGGATCCGGAGGACACTGAAGCTTTCTTT . 16 TRBJ1-1 TRBV28 .
CASSPDRGGNEQFF TGTGCCAGCAGCCCGGACAGGGGCGGCAATGAGCAGTTCTTC . 14 TRBJ2-1 TRBV6-1 TRBD1
CSARELAGMNEQFF TGCAGTGCTAGAGAACTAGCGGGTATGAATGAGCAGTTCTTC many 14 TRBJ2-1 TRBV20-1 TRBD2
CASRGQPQHF TGTGCCAGCAGGGGTCAGCCCCAGCATTTT few 10 TRBJ1-5 TRBV6-1 .
CASSPEQGTSYEQYF TGCGCCAGCAGCCCGGAACAGGGAACGTCCTACGAGCAGTACTTC . 15 TRBJ2-7 TRBV5-1 .
CASSPGTSAYNEQFF TGTGCTAGCAGTCCCGGGACATCGGCCTACAATGAGCAGTTCTTC many 15 TRBJ2-1 TRBV7-7 .
CASSLRPSGAYEQYF TGCGCCAGCAGCTTGAGGCCTAGCGGGGCCTACGAGCAGTACTTC . 15 TRBJ2-7 TRBV5-1 TRBD2
CASERDRGDENTEAFF TGCGCCAGCGAACGGGACAGGGGGGATGAGAACACTGAAGCTTTCTTT many 16 TRBJ1-1 TRBV10-1 TRBD1
CASSSFRLRF TGTGCCAGCAGCTCTTTTAGATTGAGGTTC . 10 TRBJ2-4 TRBV2 .
CATVGAVDEQFF TGTGCCACGGTGGGGGCAGTGGATGAGCAGTTCTTC few 12 TRBJ2-1 TRBV24-1 .
CASSDPGLNEQFF TGTGCCAGCAGTGACCCGGGACTGAATGAGCAGTTCTTC many 13 TRBJ2-1 TRBV2 .
CASSLEVIGNTIYF TGTGCCAGCAGCTTAGAGGTTATCGGAAACACCATATATTTT few 14 TRBJ1-3 TRBV7-9 .
CATSRSERLYGYTF TGTGCCACCAGCAGATCAGAACGCCTCTATGGCTACACCTTC few 14 TRBJ1-2 TRBV15 .
CASSLVGTGLGETQYF TGTGCCAGCAGCTTAGTGGGGACAGGCCTTGGGGAGACCCAGTACTTC . 16 TRBJ2-5 TRBV7-2 TRBD1
CSAWGLGNLNEQFF TGCAGTGCTTGGGGCCTCGGGAATTTAAATGAGCAGTTCTTC many 14 TRBJ2-1 TRBV20-1 .
CASSYKRLAGAVSGEQYF TGTGCCAGCAGTTACAAAAGACTAGCGGGGGCGGTCTCGGGCGAGCAGTACTTC few 18 TRBJ2-7 TRBV6-6 TRBD2
CASSWGLAGDEDTQYF TGTGCCAGCAGCTGGGGTTTAGCGGGAGATGAAGATACGCAGTATTTT . 16 TRBJ2-3 TRBV7-9 TRBD2
CASSLPQRGEQYF TGTGCCAGCAGTTTACCTCAGAGGGGGGAGCAGTACTTC . 13 TRBJ2-7 TRBV28 .
CASSHSDGGGRTNEKLFF TGTGCCAGCAGTCACTCCGACGGGGGAGGGCGAACTAATGAAAAACTGTTTTTT many 18 TRBJ1-4 TRBV12-3/TRBV12-4 .
CAIGGSVSTDTQYF TGTGCCATCGGGGGTAGCGTTAGCACAGATACGCAGTATTTT . 14 TRBJ2-3 TRBV10-3 .